The rows below give T cell receptor beta chains drawn from one sample of a study of identical twins. TCRdb ran MiXCR on the 5' RACE reads and lists one entry per CDR3 protein. This table holds about 890,000 distinct CDR3 sequences, around an eighth found once. This same sample was also part of a study on yellow fever vaccine responses in identical twins.

The sample taken for sequencing was PBMCs. The receptors shown here come from a woman between 18 and 29 years old in good health. Each CDR3 is given without its conserved first and last residue.

v_call: TRBV10-1
j_call: TRBJ2-2
cdr3_aa: ASSEVPTSGRSPGTGELF

v_call: TRBV2
j_call: TRBJ1-1
cdr3_aa: ASSEGYRAEAF

v_call: TRBV7-2
j_call: TRBJ2-7
cdr3_aa: ASSPRLAGESYEQY

v_call: TRBV10-3
j_call: TRBJ1-2
cdr3_aa: AISPTGTDGYT

v_call: TRBV20-1
j_call: TRBJ1-2
cdr3_aa: SAPGTTNYGYT

v_call: TRBV28
j_call: TRBJ2-5
cdr3_aa: ASSFIQGVQETQY

v_call: TRBV19
j_call: TRBJ2-5
cdr3_aa: ASAPRRGGYQETQY

v_call: TRBV5-5
j_call: TRBJ1-1
cdr3_aa: ASSVGQGLNTEAF

v_call: TRBV14
j_call: TRBJ1-3
cdr3_aa: ASSHWTDGNTIY

v_call: TRBV12-3/TRBV12-4
j_call: TRBJ2-1
cdr3_aa: ASSLILTGQF

v_call: TRBV4-1
j_call: TRBJ2-7
cdr3_aa: ASSQESGPRAAPEQY

v_call: TRBV2
j_call: TRBJ2-1
cdr3_aa: ASSPYDEQF

v_call: TRBV3-1
j_call: TRBJ2-3
cdr3_aa: ASSQGLAGGTDTQY

v_call: TRBV20-1
j_call: TRBJ2-1
cdr3_aa: SAPLAGGHSSSYNEQF

v_call: TRBV19
j_call: TRBJ2-3
cdr3_aa: ASNDIAGAGSTDTQY

v_call: TRBV2
j_call: TRBJ2-1
cdr3_aa: ASSEASYYNEQF

v_call: TRBV2
j_call: TRBJ1-2
cdr3_aa: ASSTTGFDYGYT

v_call: TRBV12-3/TRBV12-4
j_call: TRBJ1-5
cdr3_aa: ASSLQAQPQH

v_call: TRBV7-9
j_call: TRBJ2-4
cdr3_aa: ASSPQTGYAKNIQY

v_call: TRBV3-1
j_call: TRBJ1-2
cdr3_aa: ASSQGTAFGYGYT

v_call: TRBV11-2
j_call: TRBJ2-1
cdr3_aa: ASSSGLGNEQF

v_call: TRBV7-7
j_call: TRBJ2-3
cdr3_aa: ASSLDLTTTDTQY